This is a list of T cell receptor beta chains from one sample in a study of blood T cells in healthy people across ages. TCRdb called the 5' RACE reads again in MiXCR, with one record for every CDR3 protein. The sample holds some 930,000 distinct CDR3 sequences, approximately 32% seen once. These data were also reused for a study on T cells of mothers and their children.

What was sequenced was blood. Every receptor here comes from a woman between 40 and 55 years old in good health. Both conserved end residues are part of each CDR3. Each record gives: D gene, clone size, J gene, V gene, CDR3 DNA, CDR3 protein. D genes are given only for firm matches. Rows may omit the clone size; those that give it use once, few, many or a size class.

>.|.|TRBJ2-7|TRBV5-1
TGCGCCAGCAGCGTGGGTCCGGCCGTCGAGCAGTACTTC
CASSVGPAVEQYF
>TRBD1|few|TRBJ2-1|TRBV18
TGTGCCAGCTCACCATCGGGCTCGGGGACAGGGAACGCGCGGAATGAGCAGTTCTTC
CASSPSGSGTGNARNEQFF
>.|few|TRBJ2-3|TRBV11-3
TGTGCCAGCAGCTTGGGGATGCGAGGAGATACGCAGTATTTT
CASSLGMRGDTQYF
>.|many|TRBJ2-3|TRBV20-1
TGCAGTGCTAGTCTCCGTCTCGGCGTTAACACAGATACGCAGTATTTT
CSASLRLGVNTDTQYF
>.|.|TRBJ2-2|TRBV7-2
TGTGCCAGCAGGACCAACGGGCGGACCGGGGAGCTGTTTTTT
CASRTNGRTGELFF
>TRBD1|.|TRBJ2-7|TRBV7-2
TGTGCCAGCAGTCAGACCGGGACAGGGGTTGGGTACTACGAGCAGTACTTC
CASSQTGTGVGYYEQYF
>.|few|TRBJ1-1|TRBV20-1
TGCAGTGCTTACGGGGACCCATTTTCTGAAGCTTTCTTT
CSAYGDPFSEAFF
>.|.|TRBJ2-5|TRBV20-1
TGCAGTGCTATGGACTTTGGGAAGACCCAGTACTTC
CSAMDFGKTQYF
>.|few|TRBJ1-2|TRBV20-1
TGCAGTGCTAGAGGACCAGCGTATGGCTACACCTTC
CSARGPAYGYTF
>.|few|TRBJ2-7|TRBV7-2
TGTGCCAGCAGCTTAGATGGCGGAAAGAGCGAGCAGTACTTC
CASSLDGGKSEQYF
>.|few|TRBJ1-1|TRBV10-3
TGTGCCATCAGTGGGGGAGTAGCTGAAGCTTTCTTT
CAISGGVAEAFF
>.|many|TRBJ1-1|TRBV7-2
TGTGCCAGCAGGGAAGGGATGAACACTGAAGCTTTCTTT
CASREGMNTEAFF
>.|.|TRBJ2-5|TRBV20-1
TGCAGTGCTAGTAAACTAGACCAAGAGACCCAGTACTTC
CSASKLDQETQYF
>TRBD1|few|TRBJ2-7|TRBV7-3
TGTGCCAGCAGCTTAAAACAAACAGGGGTCCACGAGCAGTACTTC
CASSLKQTGVHEQYF
>TRBD2|few|TRBJ2-3|TRBV9
TGTGCCAGCAGCGTAGGGACTAGCGGGGGGGCAATAGATACGCAGTATTTT
CASSVGTSGGAIDTQYF
>.|.|TRBJ2-3|TRBV12-3/TRBV12-4
TGTGCCAGCAGACCGAGCGAGGATACGCAGTATTTT
CASRPSEDTQYF
>.|.|TRBJ2-5|TRBV20-1
TGCAGAGAGGAAGCAGTACAACAAGAGACCCAGTACTTC
CREEAVQQETQYF
>.|few|TRBJ2-2|TRBV27
TGTGCCAGCAGTTTATCGATAATGCGGGAGAACACCGGGGAGCTGTTTTTT
CASSLSIMRENTGELFF
>.|.|TRBJ1-1|TRBV7-9
TGTGCCGGCAGCTTAGGCCCGAACACTGAAGCTTTCTTT
CAGSLGPNTEAFF
>.|.|TRBJ2-2|TRBV11-1
TGTGCCAACAGCTTATCGGGACAGAACACCGGGGAGCTGTTTTTT
CANSLSGQNTGELFF
>.|.|TRBJ2-1|TRBV6-6
TGTGCCAGCAGTTACTCGGTAAATGAGCAGTTCTTC
CASSYSVNEQFF
>.|.|TRBJ1-1|TRBV6-5
TGTGCCAGCAGTTACTCGAAACGGGGAGTAACTGAAGCTTTCTTT
CASSYSKRGVTEAFF
>.|many|TRBJ2-3|TRBV28
TGTGCCAGCAGTACCGAGGGGGAACCCACAGATACGCAGTATTTT
CASSTEGEPTDTQYF
>.|.|TRBJ1-1|TRBV7-8
TGTGCCAGCAGCTTAGAGGGCCACGGGGTGAACACTGAAGCTTTCTTT
CASSLEGHGVNTEAFF
>TRBD1|many|TRBJ2-1|TRBV7-3
TGTGCCAGCAACCAAGGGACAGGGAGTGAGCAGTTCTTC
CASNQGTGSEQFF
>.|.|TRBJ1-4|TRBV9
TGTGCCAGCAGTAGCTCAACTAATGAAAAACTGTTTTTT
CASSSSTNEKLFF
>.|few|TRBJ2-7|TRBV28
TGTGCCAGCAGCCCATATCCCTCGAGCTCCTATGAGCAGTACTTC
CASSPYPSSSYEQYF
>.|.|TRBJ2-1|TRBV13
TGTGCCAGCAGCCCCCGACAGTCCTTCTCCTACAATGAGCAGTTCTTC
CASSPRQSFSYNEQFF
>TRBD1|few|TRBJ2-1|TRBV5-1
TGCGCCAGCACCCCTGGGGACAGGGGATCCTACAATGTGCAGTTCTTC
CASTPGDRGSYNVQFF
>.|few|TRBJ2-7|TRBV20-1
TGCAGTGCTAGGGATGCGACAGGCCGAAGGATCACCTACAATGAGCAGTACTTC
CSARDATGRRITYNEQYF
>.|.|TRBJ2-1|TRBV20-1
TGCAGTGCTCCCAGGGGGACTTACAATGAGCAGGTCTTC
CSAPRGTYNEQVF
>TRBD1|.|TRBJ1-2|TRBV5-1
TGCGCCAGCAGCTCCTCACAGGGGTCCTATGGCTACACCTTC
CASSSSQGSYGYTF
>.|.|TRBJ1-1|TRBV27
TGTGCCAGCAGTGTCGGGACAACCATGAACACTGAAGCTTTCTTT
CASSVGTTMNTEAFF
>TRBD2|few|TRBJ2-1|TRBV6-4
TGTGCCAGCAGTGACGTAGCGGGGGGGTACAATGAGCAGTTCTTC
CASSDVAGGYNEQFF
>TRBD2|.|TRBJ2-7|TRBV9
TGTGCCAGCAGCGTGGGACTAGCCTCTTACAATGAGCAGTACTTC
CASSVGLASYNEQYF
>TRBD2|many|TRBJ2-1|TRBV7-9
TGTGCCAGCAGCCCGGGCCTGGGCGGGGGTATTTCCGAGCAGTTCTTC
CASSPGLGGGISEQFF
>.|.|TRBJ1-5|TRBV6-2/TRBV6-3
TGTGCCAGCAGTCCGACGCACAATCAGCCCCAGCATTTT
CASSPTHNQPQHF
>.|many|TRBJ1-2|TRBV29-1
TGCAGCGTTGAAGACAGACAGAGGAACTATGGCTACACCTTC
CSVEDRQRNYGYTF
>.|.|TRBJ1-4|TRBV7-9
TGTGCCAGCAGCTTATCAACAGGGATTTACGAAAAACTGTTTTTT
CASSLSTGIYEKLFF
>.|.|TRBJ2-5|TRBV3-1
TGTGTCGGCAGCCATGGGGCAGGGACAAATGAGCAGTACTTC
CVGSHGAGTNEQYF
>.|few|TRBJ1-6|TRBV20-1
TGCAGTGCTAGTCCAGTCCTTAATTCACCCCTCCACTTT
CSASPVLNSPLHF
>TRBD2|.|TRBJ2-5|TRBV5-4
TGTACCAGCAGTACCAGCGGGGGGGCCGGGGAGACCCAGTACTTC
CTSSTSGGAGETQYF
>TRBD2|many|TRBJ2-3|TRBV20-1
TGCAGTGCTAGAAGCGGGGGGGTCACAGATACGCAGTATTTT
CSARSGGVTDTQYF
>.|many|TRBJ1-4|TRBV7-2
TGTGCCAGCAGCTTCCTACAGGGAGTGCAGTTTTTT
CASSFLQGVQFF
>.|few|TRBJ1-2|TRBV4-2
TGTGCCAGCAGCCACGGGCGGGGATTAAACTATGGCTACACCTTC
CASSHGRGLNYGYTF
>.|few|TRBJ1-5|TRBV11-1
TGTGCCAGCAGCAAGGGTCTGGGTCAGCCCCAGCATTTT
CASSKGLGQPQHF
>TRBD2|few|TRBJ2-1|TRBV20-1
TGCAGTGCTAGAGATGGGACTAGCGGTTACAATGAGCAGTTCTTC
CSARDGTSGYNEQFF
>.|many|TRBJ2-7|TRBV12-3/TRBV12-4
TGTGCCAGCACCTTTGGGGTCGAGCAGTACTTC
CASTFGVEQYF
>TRBD2|many|TRBJ2-1|TRBV20-1
TGCAGTGCTAGATCGGGACTACCGATCTACAATGAGCAGTTCTTC
CSARSGLPIYNEQFF
>.|few|TRBJ2-5|TRBV10-3
TGTGCCATCAGTGAGTCAACGCAAGAGACCCAGTACTTC
CAISESTQETQYF
>.|.|TRBJ2-1|TRBV29-1
TGCAGCGTTGTGCGAGCCGACCGATCGACCAGCTCCTACAATGGGCAGTTCTTC
CSVVRADRSTSSYNGQFF
>TRBD1|few|TRBJ1-2|TRBV12-3/TRBV12-4
TGTGCCAGCAGCCATGGGACAGGGGACTCCTCGGCCTATGGCTACACCTTC
CASSHGTGDSSAYGYTF
>TRBD2|.|TRBJ2-7|TRBV28
TGTGCCAGCAGTTTCCCTGCCGGGACTACTTCCAGACTCTCCTACGAGCAGTACTTC
CASSFPAGTTSRLSYEQYF
>.|.|TRBJ1-1|TRBV2
TGTGCCAGCAGGTTGACGTGGGGCAGCGCAACTGAAGCTTTCTTT
CASRLTWGSATEAFF
>.|few|TRBJ2-3|TRBV5-1
TGCGCCAGCAGCTCACCCGGACATGGGAATACAGATACGCAGTATTTT
CASSSPGHGNTDTQYF
>TRBD2|few|TRBJ2-3|TRBV4-3
TGCGCCAGCAGCCCCGGAGGTACTAGCGGGTCAGATACGCAGTATTTT
CASSPGGTSGSDTQYF
>.|.|TRBJ2-3|TRBV24-1
TGTGCCACCAACGCGCGGAGCACAGATACGCAGTATTTT
CATNARSTDTQYF